The T cell receptor beta chain described here comes from a study of OX40 agonist ivuxolimab in advanced cancers. In the study overall: Patients took ivuxolimab, an agonistic anti-OX40 (CD134) antibody.

The sample holds one count of this clone. Its antigen is unidentified. Clones were read by immunoSEQ multiplex PCR, and TCRdb kept only the in-frame ones, dropping some. The repertoire holds 39,000 or so clones, with about 93% as singletons. Broader study findings: Researchers report that CD8+ T cells had, on average, more expanded clones than CD4+.

In germline, CDR1 is MGHRA, CDR2 YSYEKL. CDR3 size: 15 residues. After removal of 3 bases from V and 2 bases from J, the junction contained 6 bases not matched to a gene. This receptor was taken from an adult with an advanced solid tumor such as melanoma, head and neck, liver or kidney cancer. V and J are TRBV4-1 and TRBJ2-7; 8 bases agree with TRBD1. Sequenced material: CD4+ or CD8+ T cells sorted from blood, taken in a trial of the OX40 agonist ivuxolimab. The CDR3 is CASSHSDRGPYEQYF. The CDR3 DNA reads TGCGCCAGCAGCCACTCTGACAGGGGCCCCTACGAGCAGTACTTC.